A selection of T cell receptor beta chains follows, all from one sample in a study of graft-versus-host responses after intestinal transplantation. Libraries were prepared by immunoSEQ multiplex PCR; TCRdb keeps only in-frame clonotypes and omits some of them. The sample contains some 120,000 clones, 90% to 95% of which appear only once. Their specific antigens are unknown. Sequenced here: unstimulated CD4+ T cells sorted from spleen or lymph node cells, sampled before transplant. The receptor source for this set is a human donor who was the organ donor for an intestinal transplant. Both conserved end residues are part of each CDR3. The D gene is left open where the match is weak. Clone size is given for some rows only: seen once, a few or many times, or a class if the clone is expanded.

clone size	D gene	V gene	J gene	CDR3 protein	CDR3 DNA
-	-	TRBV6-5	TRBJ1-1	CASSPLTSTEAFF	TGTGCCAGCAGCCCCTTGACCAGCACTGAAGCTTTCTTT
once	-	TRBV5-1	TRBJ2-5	CASSLDSQETQYF	TGCGCCAGCAGCTTGGACAGTCAAGAGACCCAGTACTTC
-	TRBD2	TRBV28	TRBJ2-7	CASTRGGTSGRPSYEQYF	TGTGCCAGCACCAGGGGGGGGACTAGCGGGAGACCGTCCTACGAGCAGTACTTC
few	-	TRBV7-2	TRBJ2-5	CASSLGFQETQYF	TGTGCCAGCAGCTTAGGTTTCCAAGAGACCCAGTACTTC
-	TRBD2	TRBV7-2	TRBJ2-1	CASSPSGRGNEQFF	TGTGCCAGCAGCCCTAGCGGGAGGGGCAATGAGCAGTTCTTC
-	-	TRBV2	TRBJ2-6	CASSRAGANVLTF	TGTGCCAGCAGCCGAGCTGGGGCCAACGTCCTGACTTTC
-	TRBD2	TRBV7-9	TRBJ2-2	CASSQSGRAGTGELFF	TGTGCCAGCAGTCAGAGCGGGAGGGCCGGAACCGGGGAGCTGTTTTTT
once	TRBD2	TRBV11-1	TRBJ2-7	CASSRLAGGSYEQYF	TGTGCCAGCAGCCGACTAGCGGGCGGGTCCTACGAGCAGTACTTC
-	-	TRBV4-1	TRBJ2-4	CASSQGGLAKNIQYF	TGCGCCAGCAGCCAAGGGGGACTAGCCAAAAACATTCAGTACTTC
few	TRBD2	TRBV7-3	TRBJ2-7	CASSLGLASYEQYF	TGTGCCAGCAGCTTAGGACTAGCGTCCTACGAGCAGTACTTC
-	-	TRBV7-2	TRBJ2-1	CASSSSRNEQFF	TGTGCCAGCAGCTCTAGCCGGAATGAGCAGTTCTTC
-	-	TRBV29-1	TRBJ1-1	CSVERGGTEAFF	TGCAGCGTTGAGAGAGGGGGCACTGAAGCTTTCTTT
-	-	TRBV19	TRBJ2-6	CASSLVGTGANVLTF	TGTGCCAGTAGCCTTGTCGGGACAGGGGCCAACGTCCTGACTTTC
-	-	TRBV11-2	TRBJ2-6	CASSPRDGSGANVLTF	TGTGCCAGCAGCCCCCGGGACGGCTCTGGGGCCAACGTCCTGACTTTC
-	-	TRBV7-3	TRBJ1-1	CASSPTGNTEAFF	TGTGCCAGCAGCCCCACGGGTAACACTGAAGCTTTCTTT
once	TRBD1	TRBV9	TRBJ2-2	CASSVATGDTGELFF	TGTGCCAGCAGCGTAGCTACAGGGGACACCGGGGAGCTGTTTTTT
-	TRBD1	TRBV14	TRBJ2-2	CASSPSTGGPPGELFF	TGTGCCAGCAGCCCTTCGACAGGGGGCCCCCCCGGGGAGCTGTTTTTT
-	TRBD1	TRBV29-1	TRBJ1-1	CSVRRQGADTEAFF	TGCAGCGTACGGAGGCAGGGGGCGGACACTGAAGCTTTCTTT
-	TRBD1	TRBV30	TRBJ1-2	CARSLLNRGPDGYTF	TGTGCCCGGAGTTTACTAAACAGGGGGCCTGATGGCTACACCTTC
once	TRBD1	TRBV19	TRBJ1-6	CASTNLGQRNSPLHF	TGTGCCAGTACAAACCTGGGACAGCGCAATTCACCCCTCCACTTT
-	-	TRBV9	TRBJ2-7	CASSVASGPYEQYF	TGTGCCAGCAGCGTAGCGAGCGGCCCCTACGAGCAGTACTTC
-	-	TRBV19	TRBJ1-1	CASSPRRPPYTEAFF	TGTGCCAGTAGTCCACGGAGGCCCCCCTACACTGAAGCTTTCTTT
-	TRBD2	TRBV5-1	TRBJ2-7	CASSSGLALGSYEQYF	TGCGCCAGCAGCTCGGGACTAGCTCTAGGATCCTACGAGCAGTACTTC
-	TRBD1	TRBV5-8	TRBJ1-4	CASSLTGATNEKLFF	TGTGCCAGCAGCCTGACAGGGGCAACTAATGAAAAACTGTTTTTT
-	-	TRBV6-1	TRBJ2-5	CASSEIIRGGRETQYF	TGTGCCAGCAGTGAAATAATCCGTGGGGGTCGCGAGACCCAGTACTTC
-	-	TRBV6-5	TRBJ1-3	CASSSLGQGNTIYF	TGTGCCAGCAGTTCCCTCGGACAGGGAAACACCATATATTTT
once	-	TRBV12-5	TRBJ1-1	CASGLPNRATEAFF	TGTGCTAGTGGCCTCCCAAACAGGGCCACTGAAGCTTTCTTT